The entry below gives a single TCR beta chain sequence along with its context. Profiled with immunoSEQ multiplex PCR; TCRdb holds only in-frame clones, not every one. The sample records about 62,000 clones, around 90% being singletons. This record comes from a study of OX40 agonist ivuxolimab in advanced cancers. The clonotype was recovered from an adult with an advanced solid tumor such as melanoma, head and neck, liver or kidney cancer. The starting material was CD4+ or CD8+ T cells sorted from blood, obtained in a trial of the OX40 agonist ivuxolimab.

Here the CDR3 DNA reads TGTGCCAGCAGTTTATCGCGGGGGGGGGAGCTGTTTTTT. Protein product: CASSLSRGGELFF. The rearrangement uses TRBV27 and TRBJ2-2, with 7 bases identical to TRBD2. From germline, CDR1 is MNHEY and CDR2 SMNVEV (reference sequence). V was pared by 0 bases and J by 8 bases, with 0 bases of the junction left unmatched. The CDR3 runs 13 residues.